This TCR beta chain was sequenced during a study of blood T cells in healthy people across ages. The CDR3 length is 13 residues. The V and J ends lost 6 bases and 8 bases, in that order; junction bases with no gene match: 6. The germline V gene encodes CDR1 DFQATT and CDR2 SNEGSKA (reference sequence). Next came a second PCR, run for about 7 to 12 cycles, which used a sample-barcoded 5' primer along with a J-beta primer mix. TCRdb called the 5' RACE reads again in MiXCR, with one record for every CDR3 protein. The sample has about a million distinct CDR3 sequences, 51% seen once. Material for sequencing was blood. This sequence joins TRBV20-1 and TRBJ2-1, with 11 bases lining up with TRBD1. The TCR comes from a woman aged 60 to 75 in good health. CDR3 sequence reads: CSAFGQGADEQFF. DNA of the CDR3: TGCAGTGCCTTCGGACAGGGGGCCGATGAGCAGTTCTTC.